The rows below give T cell receptor beta chains drawn from one sample of a study of blood T cell repertoires in COVID-19. Data came from immunoSEQ multiplex PCR; TCRdb stores just in-frame clones and leaves some out. Of a few hundred thousand clones listed, around 84% were seen once; the top ten hold approximately 6.6%. The sequencing input was PBMCs or T cells enriched from blood (not recorded which). Receptor source: a woman between 35 and 50 years old who had recovered from COVID-19. CDR3s include the opening cysteine and the closing phenylalanine or tryptophan. D genes are given only for firm matches. Clone size is stated in some rows and not others, as once, few, many or a class when expanded.

V gene	clone size	D gene	J gene	CDR3 protein	CDR3 DNA
TRBV7-9	NA	TRBD1	TRBJ1-1	CASSSDRDPEAFF	TGTGCCAGCAGCTCAGACAGGGACCCTGAAGCTTTCTTT
TRBV4-1	NA	NA	TRBJ1-2	CASSQVWGGYTF	TGCGCCAGCAGCCAAGTGTGGGGCGGCTACACCTTC
TRBV28	NA	NA	TRBJ1-2	CASSSHGGVGNYGYTF	TGTGCCAGCAGTTCCCATGGGGGCGTAGGTAACTATGGCTACACCTTC
TRBV5-1	once	NA	TRBJ1-1	CASSTWQGNEAFF	TGCGCCAGCAGCACCTGGCAGGGTAATGAAGCTTTCTTT
TRBV7-9	NA	TRBD1	TRBJ2-5	CASSPTSNRGYQETQYF	TGTGCCAGCAGCCCGACCTCGAACAGGGGGTACCAAGAGACCCAGTACTTC
TRBV5-5	NA	TRBD1	TRBJ2-7	CASSFGDRGRYEQYF	TGTGCCAGCAGCTTCGGAGACAGGGGTCGGTACGAGCAGTACTTC
TRBV9	few	NA	TRBJ2-1	CASGMSPREINEQFF	TGTGCCAGCGGGATGAGCCCCCGGGAGATCAATGAGCAGTTCTTC
TRBV27	NA	TRBD1	TRBJ1-4	CASSFRGRGNEKLFF	TGTGCCAGCAGTTTCAGGGGGCGGGGTAATGAAAAACTGTTTTTT
TRBV3-1/TRBV3-2	NA	NA	TRBJ2-1	CASSLRQDNEQFF	TGTGCCAGCAGTCTAAGACAGGACAATGAGCAGTTCTTC
TRBV2	NA	NA	TRBJ1-4	CASNQGTTNEKLFF	TGTGCCAGCAACCAGGGGACGACTAATGAAAAACTGTTTTTT
TRBV5-8	NA	NA	TRBJ2-4	CASSLRGAKNIQYF	TGTGCCAGCAGCTTGAGAGGGGCCAAAAACATTCAGTACTTC
TRBV30	once	NA	TRBJ1-5	CAWSSRAGQPQHF	TGTGCCTGGAGTTCCAGGGCGGGACAGCCCCAGCATTTT
TRBV11-2	NA	NA	TRBJ2-7	CASSLVRGEQYF	TGTGCCAGCAGCTTAGTTCGGGGCGAGCAGTACTTC
TRBV19	NA	TRBD1	TRBJ2-5	CASSRDRGFETQYF	TGTGCCAGTAGTAGAGACAGGGGTTTCGAGACCCAGTACTTC
TRBV15	NA	NA	TRBJ2-5	CATSRDLRGWSQETQYF	TGTGCCACCAGCAGAGATTTGCGCGGGTGGTCCCAAGAGACCCAGTACTTC
TRBV27	NA	TRBD2	TRBJ2-2	CASSFGSGRSGELFF	TGTGCCAGCAGTTTTGGTAGCGGGAGGTCCGGGGAGCTGTTTTTT
TRBV19	NA	NA	TRBJ1-2	CASIGDFVTDGYTF	TGTGCCAGTATCGGAGACTTTGTGACGGATGGCTACACCTTC
TRBV5-1	NA	TRBD1	TRBJ2-5	CASSLVTGGQETQYF	TGCGCCAGCAGCTTGGTTACAGGGGGCCAAGAGACCCAGTACTTC
TRBV27	NA	NA	TRBJ1-1	CASSPTQNTEAFF	TGTGCCAGCAGTCCGACACAGAACACTGAAGCTTTCTTT
TRBV7-9	NA	NA	TRBJ2-2	CASSSAYRGNTGELFF	TGTGCCAGCAGCTCCGCTTATCGGGGGAACACCGGGGAGCTGTTTTTT
TRBV2	once	NA	TRBJ2-4	CASSRGGQGRPKNIQYF	TGTGCCAGCAGTCGGGGGGGACAGGGACGCCCGAAAAACATTCAGTACTTC
TRBV23-1	NA	NA	TRBJ2-3	CPKGGGTDTQYF	TGCCCCAAGGGGGGGGGCACAGATACGCAGTATTTT
TRBV9	NA	NA	TRBJ1-2	CASSFTSANYGYTF	TGTGCCAGCAGCTTCACCTCAGCTAACTATGGCTACACCTTC
TRBV7-8	NA	NA	TRBJ1-2	CASSLSRDIYGYTF	TGTGCCAGCAGCTTAAGTCGAGACATTTATGGCTACACCTTC
TRBV7-9	NA	TRBD1	TRBJ1-6	CASSPGTGYNSPLHF	TGTGCCAGCAGCCCCGGGACAGGTTATAATTCACCCCTCCACTTT
TRBV12-3/TRBV12-4	NA	TRBD1	TRBJ2-7	CASSPTGASQYF	TGTGCCAGCAGTCCGACAGGGGCGAGCCAGTACTTC
TRBV30	NA	TRBD1	TRBJ2-2	CALSGTGAFSGELFF	TGTGCCCTTTCCGGGACAGGGGCTTTCTCCGGGGAGCTGTTTTTT
TRBV4-3	NA	TRBD1	TRBJ1-1	CASSPGTVNTEAFF	TGCGCCAGCAGCCCCGGGACAGTCAACACTGAAGCTTTCTTT
TRBV7-2	NA	TRBD2	TRBJ2-7	CASSLRGGGSLSSYEQYF	TGTGCCAGCAGCTTACGTGGTGGCGGGAGTCTTTCCTCCTACGAGCAGTACTTC
TRBV19	NA	TRBD1	TRBJ1-2	CASSIYLPGQGFDGYTF	TGTGCCAGTAGTATATACCTTCCGGGACAGGGGTTCGATGGCTACACCTTC
TRBV7-2	once	NA	TRBJ2-7	CASSLGGQYYEQYF	TGTGCCAGCAGCTTAGGTGGACAGTATTACGAGCAGTACTTC
TRBV11-3	NA	TRBD1	TRBJ2-7	CASSPGQGYEQYF	TGTGCCAGCAGCCCCGGACAGGGCTACGAGCAGTACTTC
TRBV5-1	few	NA	TRBJ2-2	CASSGGITGELFF	TGCGCCAGCAGCGGCGGGATCACCGGGGAGCTGTTTTTT
TRBV28	NA	TRBD1	TRBJ2-7	CASGGDRGPYEQYF	TGTGCCAGCGGGGGGGACAGGGGCCCCTACGAGCAGTACTTC
TRBV2	few	TRBD2	TRBJ2-5	CASSAGVAGGGQETQYF	TGTGCCAGTTCAGCGGGGGTAGCGGGAGGAGGGCAAGAGACCCAGTACTTC
TRBV6-1	once	TRBD2	TRBJ2-7	CASSDNGRAKSYEQYF	TGTGCCAGCAGTGATAACGGGAGGGCCAAATCCTACGAGCAGTACTTC
TRBV30	NA	TRBD1	TRBJ1-1	CAWSVDRGTEAFF	TGTGCCTGGAGTGTAGACAGGGGGACTGAAGCTTTCTTT
TRBV4-2	NA	TRBD2	TRBJ2-7	CASSQTGGLAGHYEQYF	TGTGCCAGCAGCCAGACAGGAGGACTAGCGGGGCACTACGAGCAGTACTTC
TRBV19	NA	NA	TRBJ1-2	CASRSLANYGYTF	TGTGCCAGTAGGAGTTTAGCTAACTATGGCTACACCTTC
TRBV5-6	once	TRBD1	TRBJ1-1	CASSSNTGGYTEAFF	TGTGCCAGCAGCTCCAACACAGGGGGGTACACTGAAGCTTTCTTT
TRBV30	NA	NA	TRBJ1-6	CAWSVGGGNSPLHF	TGTGCCTGGAGTGTCGGGGGGGGTAATTCACCCCTCCACTTT
TRBV24-1	NA	TRBD2	TRBJ2-5	CATSDAGGPETQYF	TGTGCCACCTCTGACGCGGGAGGGCCGGAGACCCAGTACTTC
TRBV28	NA	TRBD1	TRBJ2-1	CASSSTGVYNEQFF	TGTGCCAGCAGTTCTACAGGGGTCTACAATGAGCAGTTCTTC
TRBV18	many	TRBD1	TRBJ2-3	CASSPEGQGPLDTQYF	TGTGCCAGCTCACCCGAGGGACAGGGGCCTTTAGATACGCAGTATTTT
TRBV21-1	NA	NA	TRBJ2-1	CASSKAFRQGLKGNEQFF	TGTGCCAGCAGCAAAGCTTTTAGACAGGGGCTCAAGGGCAATGAGCAGTTCTTC
TRBV6-2/TRBV6-3	NA	NA	TRBJ2-3	CASSSTTDTQYF	TGTGCCAGCAGTTCTACTACAGATACGCAGTATTTT
TRBV28	NA	NA	TRBJ1-1	CASTTGLKGVDTEAFF	TGTGCCAGCACCACAGGGCTGAAAGGGGTGGACACTGAAGCTTTCTTT
TRBV5-1	NA	NA	TRBJ1-1	CASSLSGDGTEAFF	TGCGCCAGCAGCTTGTCCGGGGATGGCACTGAAGCTTTCTTT
TRBV2	NA	NA	TRBJ1-3	CASSERTVGNTIYF	TGTGCCAGCAGTGAACGAACAGTTGGAAACACCATATATTTT
TRBV5-6	NA	NA	TRBJ2-5	CASSLLVQETQYF	TGTGCCAGCAGTCTACTAGTACAAGAGACCCAGTACTTC
TRBV4-2	NA	TRBD2	TRBJ2-1	CASSQGTSGYNEQFF	TGTGCCAGCAGCCAAGGGACTAGCGGGTACAATGAGCAGTTCTTC
TRBV5-1	NA	NA	TRBJ1-2	CASSSSGAGYTF	TGCGCCAGCAGCAGTTCAGGGGCTGGCTACACCTTC
TRBV30	NA	NA	TRBJ1-5	CAWSVGDNNQPQHF	TGTGCCTGGAGTGTAGGGGACAACAATCAGCCCCAGCATTTT
TRBV7-8	NA	NA	TRBJ1-2	CASSPRDFGYTF	TGTGCCAGCAGCCCTCGGGATTTTGGCTACACCTTC
TRBV2	NA	TRBD1	TRBJ2-3	CASSRDSYTDTQYF	TGTGCCAGCAGTAGGGACAGTTACACAGATACGCAGTATTTT